This T cell receptor beta chain was identified in a study of blood T cell repertoires in COVID-19. Looking at the study overall: Samples taken during acute and convalescent COVID-19 were collected in the United States, Italy and Spain. PBMCs, B-cell-depleted T cells, or T cells provided the cDNA or gDNA that made up the material.

TCRdb's copy holds only in-frame clones and misses some; the assay was immunoSEQ multiplex PCR. The sample lists 300,000 to 450,000 clones, around 85% occurring once. Looked up from germline, CDR1 is KGHSH and CDR2 is LQKENI. V lost 5 bases and J lost 2, with 9 bases in between. The CDR3 is 13 amino acids. The TCR comes from a woman younger than 30 with acute or convalescent COVID-19. Sequencing was done on a sample of peripheral blood. The chain uses TRBV18 and TRBJ1-2, with D possibly matching TRBD1 (6 bases). The CDR3 loop is CASSADSNYGYTF. CDR3 DNA: TGTGCCAGCTCAGCGGACAGCAACTATGGCTACACCTTC.